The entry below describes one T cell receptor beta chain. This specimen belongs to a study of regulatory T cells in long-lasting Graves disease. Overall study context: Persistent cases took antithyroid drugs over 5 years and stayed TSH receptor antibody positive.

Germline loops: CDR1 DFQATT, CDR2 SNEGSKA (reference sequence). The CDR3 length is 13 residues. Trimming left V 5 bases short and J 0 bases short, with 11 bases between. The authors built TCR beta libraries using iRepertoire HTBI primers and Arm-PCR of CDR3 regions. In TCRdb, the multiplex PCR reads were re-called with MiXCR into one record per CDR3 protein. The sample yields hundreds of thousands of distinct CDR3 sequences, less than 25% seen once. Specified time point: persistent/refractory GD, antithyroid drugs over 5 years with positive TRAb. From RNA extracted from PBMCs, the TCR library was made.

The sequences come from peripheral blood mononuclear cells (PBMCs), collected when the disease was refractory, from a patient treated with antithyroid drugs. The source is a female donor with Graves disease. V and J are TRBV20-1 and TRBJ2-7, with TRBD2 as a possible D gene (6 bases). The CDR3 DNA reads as TGCAGTGCTCCGACGGGGGACTCCTACGAGCAGTACTTC. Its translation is CSAPTGDSYEQYF.